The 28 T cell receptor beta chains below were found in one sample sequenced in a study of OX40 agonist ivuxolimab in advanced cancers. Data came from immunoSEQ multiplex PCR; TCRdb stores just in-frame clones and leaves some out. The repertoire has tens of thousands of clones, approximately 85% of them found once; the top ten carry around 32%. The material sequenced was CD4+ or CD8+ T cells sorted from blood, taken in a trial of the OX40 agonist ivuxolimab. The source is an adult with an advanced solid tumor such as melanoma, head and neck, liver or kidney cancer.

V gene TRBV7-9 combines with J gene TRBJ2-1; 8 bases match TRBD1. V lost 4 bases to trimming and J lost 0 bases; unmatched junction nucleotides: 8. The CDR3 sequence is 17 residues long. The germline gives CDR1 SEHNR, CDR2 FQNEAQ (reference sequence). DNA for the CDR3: TGTGCCAGCAGCTCCCGCCAGGGGGCGAGCTCCTACAATGAGCAGTTCTTC. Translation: CASSSRQGASSYNEQFF.

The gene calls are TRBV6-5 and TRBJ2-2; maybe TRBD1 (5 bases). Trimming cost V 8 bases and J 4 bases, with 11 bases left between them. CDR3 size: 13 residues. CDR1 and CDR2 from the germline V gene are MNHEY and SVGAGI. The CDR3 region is CASGLGATGELFF. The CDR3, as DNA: TGTGCCAGCGGGCTAGGGGCCACCGGGGAGCTGTTTTTT.

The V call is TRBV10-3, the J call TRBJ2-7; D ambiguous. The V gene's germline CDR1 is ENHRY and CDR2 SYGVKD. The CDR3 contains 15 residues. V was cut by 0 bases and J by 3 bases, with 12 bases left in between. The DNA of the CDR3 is TGTGCCATCAGTGAGTCGTGGCTAGGAAACTACGAGCAGTACTTC. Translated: CAISESWLGNYEQYF.

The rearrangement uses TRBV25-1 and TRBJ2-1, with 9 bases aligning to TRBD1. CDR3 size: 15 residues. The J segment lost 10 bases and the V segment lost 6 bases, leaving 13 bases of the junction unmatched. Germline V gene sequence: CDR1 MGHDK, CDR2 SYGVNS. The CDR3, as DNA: TGTGCCAGCAGCTCCGGACAGGGGCTCCGGTCGGAGCAGTTCTTC. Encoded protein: CASSSGQGLRSEQFF.

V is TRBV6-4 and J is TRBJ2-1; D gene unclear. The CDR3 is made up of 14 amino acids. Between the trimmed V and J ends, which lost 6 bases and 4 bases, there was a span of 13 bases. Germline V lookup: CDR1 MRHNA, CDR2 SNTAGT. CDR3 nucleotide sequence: TGTGCCAGCAGCGTAGAAGGCTTTTACAATGAGCAGTTCTTC. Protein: CASSVEGFYNEQFF.

In DNA, the CDR3 is TGTGCCAGCAGTACCCGACAGGGGGGGAGAAACATTCAGTACTTC. This encodes CASSTRQGGRNIQYF. The rearrangement links TRBV6-5 to TRBJ2-4; 9 positions agree with TRBD1. Trimming at V came to 5 bases and at J to 6 bases, leaving 8 bases not matched to a gene. Germline-derived CDR1 and CDR2 are MNHEY and SVGAGI. This CDR3 region has 15 residues.

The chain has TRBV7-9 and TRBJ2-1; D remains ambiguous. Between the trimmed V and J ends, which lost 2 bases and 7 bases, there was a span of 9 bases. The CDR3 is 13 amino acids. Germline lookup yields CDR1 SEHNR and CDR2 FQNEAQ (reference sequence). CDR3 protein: CASSLTVPNEQFF. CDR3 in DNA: TGTGCCAGCAGCTTAACCGTACCGAATGAGCAGTTCTTC.

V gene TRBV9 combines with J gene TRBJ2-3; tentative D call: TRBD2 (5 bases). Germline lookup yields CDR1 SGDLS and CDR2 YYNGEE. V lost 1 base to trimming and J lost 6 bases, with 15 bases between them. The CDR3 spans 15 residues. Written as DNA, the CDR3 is TGTGCCAGCAGCGTATCGGGATCCCTGGGGGATACGCAGTATTTT. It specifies CASSVSGSLGDTQYF.

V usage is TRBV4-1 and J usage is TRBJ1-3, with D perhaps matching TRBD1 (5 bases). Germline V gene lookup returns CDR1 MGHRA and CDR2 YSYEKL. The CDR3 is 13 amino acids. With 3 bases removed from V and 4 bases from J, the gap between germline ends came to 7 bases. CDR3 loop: CASSQRTGNTIYF. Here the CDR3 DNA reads TGCGCCAGCAGCCAGAGGACAGGAAACACCATATATTTT.

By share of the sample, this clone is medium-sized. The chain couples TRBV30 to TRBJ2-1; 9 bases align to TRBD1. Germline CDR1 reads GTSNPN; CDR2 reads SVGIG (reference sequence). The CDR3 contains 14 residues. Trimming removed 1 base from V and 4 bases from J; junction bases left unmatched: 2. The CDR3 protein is CAWSGDREYNEQFF. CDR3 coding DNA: TGTGCCTGGAGTGGGGACAGGGAATACAATGAGCAGTTCTTC.

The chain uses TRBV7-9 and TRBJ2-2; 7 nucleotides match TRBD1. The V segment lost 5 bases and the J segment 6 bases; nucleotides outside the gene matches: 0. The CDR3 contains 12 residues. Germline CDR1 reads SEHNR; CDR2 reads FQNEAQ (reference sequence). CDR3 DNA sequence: TGTGCCAGCAGCAGGGGGCCCGGGGAGCTGTTTTTT. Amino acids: CASSRGPGELFF.

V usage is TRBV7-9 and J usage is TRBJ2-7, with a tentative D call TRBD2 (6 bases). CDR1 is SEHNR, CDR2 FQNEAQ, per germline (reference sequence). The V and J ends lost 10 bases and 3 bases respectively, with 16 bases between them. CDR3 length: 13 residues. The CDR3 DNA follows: TGTGCCACTAAGACGGGGGATTTCTACGAGCAGTACTTC. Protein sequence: CATKTGDFYEQYF.

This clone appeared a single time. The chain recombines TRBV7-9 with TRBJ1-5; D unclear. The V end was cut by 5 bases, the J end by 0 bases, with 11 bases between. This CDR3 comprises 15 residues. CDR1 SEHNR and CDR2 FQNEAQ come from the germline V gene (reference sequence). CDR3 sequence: CASSPKEDSNQPQHF. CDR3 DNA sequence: TGTGCCAGCAGCCCAAAAGAAGATAGCAATCAGCCCCAGCATTTT.

The CDR3 sequence is CASSSSQLETGAWDTQYF. The DNA of the CDR3 is TGTGCCAGCAGTTCCTCCCAGTTAGAAACGGGAGCGTGGGATACGCAGTATTTT. The chain carries TRBV28 and TRBJ2-3, with D maybe TRBD2 (6 bases). CDR3 length equals 18 residues. Trimming cost V 4 bases and J 6 bases, with 26 bases left between them. Germline CDR1 is MDHEN and CDR2 is SYDVKM. The entire variable domain, with the rest obtained from reference TRBV28 and TRBJ2-3, is as follows: DVKVTQSSRYLVKRTGEKVFLECVQDMDHENMFWYRQDPGLGLRLIYFSYDVKMKEKGDIPEGYSVSREKKERFSLILESASTNQTSMYLCASSSSQLETGAWDTQYFGPGTRLTVL.

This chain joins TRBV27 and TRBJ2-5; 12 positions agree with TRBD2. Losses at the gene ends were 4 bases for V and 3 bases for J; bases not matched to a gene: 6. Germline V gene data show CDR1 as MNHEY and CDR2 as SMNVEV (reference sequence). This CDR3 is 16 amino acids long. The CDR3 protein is CASSSWTSGAKETQYF. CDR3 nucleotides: TGTGCCAGCAGTTCCTGGACTAGCGGGGCCAAAGAGACCCAGTACTTC.

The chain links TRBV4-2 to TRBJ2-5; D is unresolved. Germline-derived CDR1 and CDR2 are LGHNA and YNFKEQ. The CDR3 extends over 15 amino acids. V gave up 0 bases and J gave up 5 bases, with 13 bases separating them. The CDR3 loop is CASSQDLGNRETQYF. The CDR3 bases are TGTGCCAGCAGCCAAGATCTTGGGAATAGGGAGACCCAGTACTTC.

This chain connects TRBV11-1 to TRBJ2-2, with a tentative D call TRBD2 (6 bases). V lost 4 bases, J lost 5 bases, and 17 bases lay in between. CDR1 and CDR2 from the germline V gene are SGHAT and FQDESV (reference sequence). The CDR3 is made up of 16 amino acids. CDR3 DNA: TGTGCCAGCAGCTCACTCGCGGAGGGGAATACCGGGGAGCTGTTTTTT. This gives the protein CASSSLAEGNTGELFF.

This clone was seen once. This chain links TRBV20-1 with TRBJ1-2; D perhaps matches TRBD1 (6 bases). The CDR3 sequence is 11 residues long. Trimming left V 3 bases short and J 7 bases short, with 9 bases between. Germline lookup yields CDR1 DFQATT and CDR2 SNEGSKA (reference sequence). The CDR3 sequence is CSARWTAGYTF. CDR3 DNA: TGCAGTGCTAGGTGGACAGCTGGCTACACCTTC.

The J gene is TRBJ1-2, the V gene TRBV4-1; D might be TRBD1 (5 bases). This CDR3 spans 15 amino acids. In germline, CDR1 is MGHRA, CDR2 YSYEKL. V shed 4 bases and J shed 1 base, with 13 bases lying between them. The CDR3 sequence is CASSLGTGYNYGYTF. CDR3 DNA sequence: TGCGCCAGCAGCCTTGGGACGGGATATAACTATGGCTACACCTTC.

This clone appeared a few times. The CDR3 loop reads CASSPGPVGGYTF. Here the CDR3 DNA reads TGTGCCAGCAGTCCGGGGCCGGTAGGTGGCTACACCTTC. The chain uses TRBV27 and TRBJ1-2, with D possibly being TRBD1 (5 bases). This CDR3 contains 13 residues. Trimming took 5 bases from V and 7 from J, leaving 14 bases between them. Germline CDR1 and CDR2: MNHEY and SMNVEV (reference sequence).

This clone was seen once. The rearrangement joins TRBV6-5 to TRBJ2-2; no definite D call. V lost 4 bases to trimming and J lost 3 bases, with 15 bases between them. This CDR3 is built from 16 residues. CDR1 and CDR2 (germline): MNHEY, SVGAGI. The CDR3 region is CASSSLSSGYTGELFF. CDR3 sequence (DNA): TGTGCCAGCAGTTCCCTCTCCTCTGGCTACACCGGGGAGCTGTTTTTT.

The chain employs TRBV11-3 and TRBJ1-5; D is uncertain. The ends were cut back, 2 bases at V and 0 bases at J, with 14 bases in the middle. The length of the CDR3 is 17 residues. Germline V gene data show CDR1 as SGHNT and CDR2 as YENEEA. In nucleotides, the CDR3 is TGTGCCAGCAGCTTACAGGCGACGAAGTATAGCAATCAGCCCCAGCATTTT. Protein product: CASSLQATKYSNQPQHF. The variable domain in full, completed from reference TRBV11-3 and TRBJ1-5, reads EAGVVQSPRYKIIEKKQPVAFWCNPISGHNTLYWYLQNLGQGPELLIRYENEEAVDDSQLPKDRFSAERLKGVDSTLKIQPAELGDSAVYLCASSLQATKYSNQPQHFGDGTRLSIL.

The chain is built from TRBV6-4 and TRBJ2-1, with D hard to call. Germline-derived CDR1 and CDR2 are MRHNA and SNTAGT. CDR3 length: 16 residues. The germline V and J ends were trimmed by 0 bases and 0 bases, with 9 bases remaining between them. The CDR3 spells CASSDSRFSSYNEQFF. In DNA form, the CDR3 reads TGTGCCAGCAGTGACTCGAGGTTTAGCTCCTACAATGAGCAGTTCTTC.

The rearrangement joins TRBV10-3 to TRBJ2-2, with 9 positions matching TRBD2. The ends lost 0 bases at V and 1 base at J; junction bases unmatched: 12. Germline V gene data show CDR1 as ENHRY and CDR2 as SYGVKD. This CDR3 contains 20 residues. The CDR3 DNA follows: TGTGCCATCAGTGAGTCCATACTAGCGGGTGTCAGCGAGAACACCGGGGAGCTGTTTTTT. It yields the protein CAISESILAGVSENTGELFF.

CDR3 sequence reads: CASSQEGTGVVDTQYF. The CDR3 DNA sequence: TGCGCCAGCAGCCAAGAGGGGACCGGGGTGGTGGATACGCAGTATTTT. The chain joins TRBV4-1 to TRBJ2-3; possibly TRBD1 or TRBD2 for D (5 bases each). The CDR3 is made up of 16 amino acids. Germline CDR1 reads MGHRA; CDR2 reads YSYEKL. V lost 0 bases, J lost 6 bases, and 16 bases lay in between.

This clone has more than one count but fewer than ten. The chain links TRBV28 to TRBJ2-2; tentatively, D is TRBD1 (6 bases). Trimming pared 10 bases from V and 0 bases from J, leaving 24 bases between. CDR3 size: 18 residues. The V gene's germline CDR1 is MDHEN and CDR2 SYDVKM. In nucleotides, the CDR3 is TGTGCCACCTTACAGGGCGTTCTAGGCTACGCGAACACCGGGGAGCTGTTTTTT. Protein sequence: CATLQGVLGYANTGELFF. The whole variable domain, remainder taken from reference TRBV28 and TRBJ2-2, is DVKVTQSSRYLVKRTGEKVFLECVQDMDHENMFWYRQDPGLGLRLIYFSYDVKMKEKGDIPEGYSVSREKKERFSLILESASTNQTSMYLCATLQGVLGYANTGELFFGEGSRLTVL.

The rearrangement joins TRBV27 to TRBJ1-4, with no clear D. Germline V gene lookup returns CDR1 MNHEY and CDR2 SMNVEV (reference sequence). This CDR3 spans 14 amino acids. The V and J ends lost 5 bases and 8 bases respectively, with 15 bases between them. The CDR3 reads CASSPLEIREKLFF. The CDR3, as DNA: TGTGCCAGCAGTCCCTTGGAGATACGGGAAAAACTGTTTTTT.

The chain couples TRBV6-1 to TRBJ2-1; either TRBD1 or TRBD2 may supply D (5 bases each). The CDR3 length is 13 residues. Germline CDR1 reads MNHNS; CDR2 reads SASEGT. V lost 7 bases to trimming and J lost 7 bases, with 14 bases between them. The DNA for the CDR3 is TGTGCCAGCACCCGGGGCTTGAGTAATGAGCAGTTCTTC. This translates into CASTRGLSNEQFF.